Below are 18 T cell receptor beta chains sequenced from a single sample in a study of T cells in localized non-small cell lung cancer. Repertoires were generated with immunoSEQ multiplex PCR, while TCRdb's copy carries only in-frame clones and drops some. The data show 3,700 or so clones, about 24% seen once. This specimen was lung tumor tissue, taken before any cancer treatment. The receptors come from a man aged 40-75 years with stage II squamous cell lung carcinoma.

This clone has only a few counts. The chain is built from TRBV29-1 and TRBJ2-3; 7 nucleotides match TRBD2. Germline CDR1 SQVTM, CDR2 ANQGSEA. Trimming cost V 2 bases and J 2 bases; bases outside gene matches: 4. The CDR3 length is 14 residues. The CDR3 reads CSVEPGGITDTQYF. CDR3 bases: TGCAGCGTTGAACCCGGGGGGATCACAGATACGCAGTATTTT.

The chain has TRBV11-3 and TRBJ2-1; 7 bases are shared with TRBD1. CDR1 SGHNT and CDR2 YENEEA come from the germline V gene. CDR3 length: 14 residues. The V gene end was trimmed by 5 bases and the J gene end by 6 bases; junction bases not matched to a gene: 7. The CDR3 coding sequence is TGTGCCAGCAGCCTACGGGACAGTGGCAATGAGCAGTTCTTC. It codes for CASSLRDSGNEQFF.

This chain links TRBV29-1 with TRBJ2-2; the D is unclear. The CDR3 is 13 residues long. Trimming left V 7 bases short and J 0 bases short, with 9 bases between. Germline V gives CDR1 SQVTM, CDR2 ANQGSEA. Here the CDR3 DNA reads TGCAGCGCCGGCCCACCGAACACCGGGGAGCTGTTTTTT. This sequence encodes CSAGPPNTGELFF.

The CDR3 region has the DNA TGCGCCAGCAGCTCGGGGCCGACGGGGGGTTCCGGGGAGCTGTTTTTT. Residues: CASSSGPTGGSGELFF. The chain employs TRBV5-1 and TRBJ2-2, with 7 bases lining up with TRBD2. This CDR3 comprises 16 residues. Unmatched junction bases numbered 11, after V lost 3 bases and J lost 6 bases. Germline CDR1 is SGHRS and CDR2 is YFSETQ.

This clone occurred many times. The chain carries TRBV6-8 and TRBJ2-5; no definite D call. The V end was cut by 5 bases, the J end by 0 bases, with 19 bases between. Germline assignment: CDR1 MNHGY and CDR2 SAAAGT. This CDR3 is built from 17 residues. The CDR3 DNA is TGTGCCAGCAGTGACGGCGAGTACAGCAAGAACCAAGAGACCCAGTACTTC. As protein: CASSDGEYSKNQETQYF.

CDR3: CASRGRGGIANQPQHF. The CDR3, as DNA: TGTGCCAGCAGGGGGAGGGGGGGCATTGCAAATCAGCCCCAGCATTTT. The chain employs TRBV27 and TRBJ1-5; weak D call: TRBD1 (6 bases). CDR1 and CDR2 (germline): MNHEY, SMNVEV (reference sequence). Trimming removed 6 bases from V and 4 bases from J, with 19 bases in between. The CDR3 extends over 16 amino acids.

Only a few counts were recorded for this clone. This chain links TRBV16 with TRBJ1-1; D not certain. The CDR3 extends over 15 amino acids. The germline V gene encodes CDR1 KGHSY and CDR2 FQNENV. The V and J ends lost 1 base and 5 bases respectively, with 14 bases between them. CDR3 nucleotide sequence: TGTGCCAGCAGCCAATTGATCGGGGAGTGGACTGAAGCTTTCTTT. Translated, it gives CASSQLIGEWTEAFF.

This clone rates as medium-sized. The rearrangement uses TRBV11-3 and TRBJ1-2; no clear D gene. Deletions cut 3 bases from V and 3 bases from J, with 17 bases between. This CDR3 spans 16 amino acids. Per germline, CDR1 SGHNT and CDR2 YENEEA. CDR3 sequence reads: CASSLDQADAYYGYTF. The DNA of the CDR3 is TGTGCCAGCAGCTTGGATCAGGCGGACGCCTACTATGGCTACACCTTC. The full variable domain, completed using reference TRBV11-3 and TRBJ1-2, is EAGVVQSPRYKIIEKKQPVAFWCNPISGHNTLYWYLQNLGQGPELLIRYENEEAVDDSQLPKDRFSAERLKGVDSTLKIQPAELGDSAVYLCASSLDQADAYYGYTFGSGTRLTVV.

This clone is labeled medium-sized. The CDR3 protein is CASRGPFVNYGYTF. The CDR3 DNA reads TGTGCCAGCAGGGGACCATTTGTTAACTATGGCTACACCTTC. The V gene is TRBV6-8, the J gene TRBJ1-2, with D perhaps matching TRBD1 (5 bases). The length of the CDR3 is 14 residues. Trimming took off 6 bases at V and 1 base at J, with 12 bases between the two ends. CDR1 and CDR2 from the germline V gene are MNHGY and SAAAGT.

CDR3 protein: CASPARRGRNYNEQFF. For the CDR3, the DNA is TGCGCCAGCCCCGCCCGCAGGGGGCGAAACTACAATGAGCAGTTCTTC. The rearrangement links TRBV23-1 to TRBJ2-1, with TRBD1 matching 8 bases. TRBV23-1 is recorded as an ORF, its role being uncertain. The CDR3 has 16 amino acids. Trimming cost V 8 bases and J 3 bases; bases outside gene matches: 12.

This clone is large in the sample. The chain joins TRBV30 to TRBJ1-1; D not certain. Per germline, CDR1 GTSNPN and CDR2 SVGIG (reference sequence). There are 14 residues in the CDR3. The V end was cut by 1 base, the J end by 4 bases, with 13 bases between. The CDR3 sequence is CAWSASRAGTEAFF. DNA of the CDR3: TGTGCCTGGAGTGCCTCCCGGGCGGGCACTGAAGCTTTCTTT.

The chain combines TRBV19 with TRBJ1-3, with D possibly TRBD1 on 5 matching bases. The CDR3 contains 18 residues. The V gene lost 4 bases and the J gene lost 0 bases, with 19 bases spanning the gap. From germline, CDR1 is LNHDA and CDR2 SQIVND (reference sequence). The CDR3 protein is CASSRDSGTILSGNTIYF. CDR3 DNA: TGTGCCAGTAGTAGGGACTCCGGGACCATACTCTCTGGAAACACCATATATTTT.

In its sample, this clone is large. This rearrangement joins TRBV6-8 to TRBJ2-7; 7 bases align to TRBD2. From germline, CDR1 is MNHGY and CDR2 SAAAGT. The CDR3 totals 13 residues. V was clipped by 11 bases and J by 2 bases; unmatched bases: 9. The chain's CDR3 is CAGHRAGAYEQYF. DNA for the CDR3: TGTGCCGGCCATAGGGCGGGGGCCTACGAGCAGTACTTC.

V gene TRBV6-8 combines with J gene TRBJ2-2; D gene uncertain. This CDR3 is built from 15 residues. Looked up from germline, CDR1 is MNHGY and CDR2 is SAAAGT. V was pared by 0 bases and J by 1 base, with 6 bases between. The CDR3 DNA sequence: TGTGCCAGCAGTTACTCGAATCAGAACACCGGGGAGCTGTTTTTT. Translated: CASSYSNQNTGELFF.

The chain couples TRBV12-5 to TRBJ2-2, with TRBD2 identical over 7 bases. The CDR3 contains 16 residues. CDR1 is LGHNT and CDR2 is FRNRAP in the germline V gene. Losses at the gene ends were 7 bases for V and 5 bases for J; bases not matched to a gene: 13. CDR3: CASAWIGRERTGELFF. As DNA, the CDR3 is TGTGCTAGTGCCTGGATCGGGCGGGAGAGGACCGGGGAGCTGTTTTTT.

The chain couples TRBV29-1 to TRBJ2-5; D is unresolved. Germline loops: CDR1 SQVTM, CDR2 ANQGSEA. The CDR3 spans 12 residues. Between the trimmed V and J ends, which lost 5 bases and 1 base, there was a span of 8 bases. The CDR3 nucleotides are TGCAGCGTTATACCGGGCCAAGAGACCCAGTACTTC. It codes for CSVIPGQETQYF.

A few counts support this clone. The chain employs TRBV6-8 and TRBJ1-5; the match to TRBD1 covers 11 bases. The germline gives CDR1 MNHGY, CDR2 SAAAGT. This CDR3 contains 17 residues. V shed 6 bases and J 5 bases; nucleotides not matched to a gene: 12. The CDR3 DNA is TGTGCCAGCAGCCCGTCTGGGACAGGGGGATTGGATCAGCCCCAGCATTTT. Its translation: CASSPSGTGGLDQPQHF.

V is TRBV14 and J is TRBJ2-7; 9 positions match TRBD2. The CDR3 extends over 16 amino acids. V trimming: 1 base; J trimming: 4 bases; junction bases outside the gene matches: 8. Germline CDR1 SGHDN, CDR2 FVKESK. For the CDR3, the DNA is TGTGCCAGCAGCCAAGGGTTGACTAGCGGAATGTACGAGCAGTACTTC. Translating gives CASSQGLTSGMYEQYF.